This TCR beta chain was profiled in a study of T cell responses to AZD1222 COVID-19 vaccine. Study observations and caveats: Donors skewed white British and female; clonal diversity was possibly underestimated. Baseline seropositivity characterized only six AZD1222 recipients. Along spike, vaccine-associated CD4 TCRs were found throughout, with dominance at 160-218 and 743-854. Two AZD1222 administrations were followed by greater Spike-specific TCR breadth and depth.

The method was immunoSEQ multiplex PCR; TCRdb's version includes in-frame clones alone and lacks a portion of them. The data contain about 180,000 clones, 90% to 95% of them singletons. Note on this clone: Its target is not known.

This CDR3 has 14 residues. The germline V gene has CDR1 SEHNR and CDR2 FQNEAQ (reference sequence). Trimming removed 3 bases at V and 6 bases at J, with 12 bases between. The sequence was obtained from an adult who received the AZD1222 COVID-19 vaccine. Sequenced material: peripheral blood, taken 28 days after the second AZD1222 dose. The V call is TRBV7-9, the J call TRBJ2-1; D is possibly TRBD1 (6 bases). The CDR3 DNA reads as TGTGCCAGCAGCTTCCAACAGGGCCCCAATGAGCAGTTCTTC. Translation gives CASSFQQGPNEQFF.